Listed below are T cell receptor beta chains from one sample, sequenced in a study of response to subunit inactivated influenza vaccine. A single record per CDR3 protein comes from TCRdb applying MiXCR to the RT-PCR reads. The table shows roughly 160,000 distinct CDR3 sequences, with under 13% occurring only once. Source: non-naive T cells sorted from PBMCs, taken more than 35 days after vaccination. Receptor source: a man between 45 and 60 years old who received an inactivated influenza vaccine. CDR3s include the opening cysteine and the closing phenylalanine or tryptophan. A D gene is named only where the DNA matches it firmly. Only part of the rows carry a size: once, few, many, or a class if the clone is expanded.

v_gene	abundance	j_gene	d_gene	CDR3aa	CDR3nt
TRBV7-8	NA	TRBJ2-4	NA	CASSFGAKNIQYF	TGTGCCAGCAGCTTTGGGGCCAAAAACATTCAGTACTTC
TRBV4-3	many	TRBJ2-7	NA	CASSQEGQGSDEQYF	TGCGCCAGCAGCCAAGAAGGGCAGGGAAGTGACGAGCAGTACTTC
TRBV7-9	few	TRBJ2-4	NA	CASSAAVIQYF	TGTGCCAGCAGCGCAGCCGTCATTCAGTACTTC
TRBV7-2	many	TRBJ2-3	NA	CASSLGSHTDTQYF	TGTGCCAGCAGCTTGGGCAGCCACACAGATACGCAGTATTTT
TRBV20-1	few	TRBJ1-4	NA	CSARDVRATREVYEKLFF	TGCAGTGCTAGAGATGTGCGCGCCACTAGGGAGGTTTATGAAAAACTGTTTTTT
TRBV20-1	few	TRBJ1-2	NA	CSARELQDYYGYTF	TGCAGTGCTAGAGAACTACAGGACTACTATGGCTACACCTTC
TRBV27	few	TRBJ1-2	NA	CASSPLPGLREGYTF	TGTGCCAGCAGTCCGCTACCGGGACTTAGGGAGGGCTACACCTTC
TRBV5-1	NA	TRBJ1-3	NA	CASSLDAGVGNTIYF	TGCGCCAGCAGCTTGGACGCGGGGGTTGGAAACACCATATATTTT
TRBV28	many	TRBJ1-1	TRBD1	CASSPWDRVKDTEAFF	TGTGCCAGCAGTCCCTGGGACAGGGTAAAGGACACTGAAGCTTTCTTT
TRBV20-1	few	TRBJ2-7	TRBD1	CSATRGLYEQYF	TGCAGTGCTACCAGGGGGCTCTACGAGCAGTACTTC
TRBV20-1	NA	TRBJ2-7	TRBD1	CSARRTGSDYEQYF	TGCAGTGCTAGGCGGACAGGGTCTGACTACGAGCAGTACTTC
TRBV14	many	TRBJ1-2	NA	CASSQGPTGYTF	TGTGCCAGCAGCCAAGGGCCGACCGGCTACACCTTC
TRBV28	many	TRBJ1-5	TRBD1	CASRTTGGGQPQHF	TGTGCCAGCAGGACGACAGGGGGAGGTCAGCCCCAGCATTTT
TRBV29-1	few	TRBJ2-1	TRBD1	CSDRTGANEQFF	TGCAGCGACCGGACAGGGGCGAATGAGCAGTTCTTC
TRBV20-1	NA	TRBJ2-1	NA	CSGSGRATYNEQFF	TGCAGTGGGAGTGGGCGGGCGACATACAATGAGCAGTTCTTC
TRBV5-1	NA	TRBJ1-3	NA	CASSPGDTIYF	TGCGCCAGCAGCCCCGGGGACACCATATATTTT
TRBV6-5	few	TRBJ1-4	TRBD1	CASSYPGGTGGEKLFF	TGTGCCAGCAGTTACCCCGGCGGGACAGGTGGTGAAAAACTGTTTTTT
TRBV12-3/TRBV12-4	NA	TRBJ1-1	TRBD1	CASSGSRDRGREAFF	TGTGCCAGCAGTGGTTCCCGGGACAGGGGGCGCGAAGCTTTCTTT
TRBV20-1	NA	TRBJ2-2	NA	CSASNSPGELFF	TGCAGTGCTAGTAACAGCCCCGGGGAGCTGTTTTTT
TRBV27	NA	TRBJ2-7	NA	CASRGDGLYEQYF	TGTGCCAGCAGGGGGGACGGGCTCTACGAGCAGTACTTC
TRBV20-1	many	TRBJ1-2	TRBD1	CSARDLPGQESFDYTF	TGCAGTGCTAGAGATCTGCCGGGACAGGAGAGCTTCGACTACACCTTC
TRBV6-2/TRBV6-3	NA	TRBJ2-3	TRBD2	CASSYKISASGNIRTDTQYF	TGTGCCAGCAGTTATAAAATTTCGGCTAGCGGGAATATCCGCACAGATACGCAGTATTTT
TRBV3-1	NA	TRBJ2-5	TRBD2	CASSHPGLGVETQYF	TGTGCCAGCAGCCATCCGGGACTAGGAGTAGAGACCCAGTACTTC
TRBV20-1	many	TRBJ2-3	TRBD2	CSAPGRTSGGDTQYF	TGCAGTGCCCCCGGACGGACTAGTGGGGGGGATACGCAGTATTTT
TRBV13	NA	TRBJ2-2	NA	CALSPALFSEDTGELFF	TGTGCCCTCAGCCCCGCCCTTTTTAGCGAGGACACCGGGGAGCTGTTTTTT
TRBV11-1	many	TRBJ2-1	NA	CASSLLGSALKTHNEQFF	TGTGCCAGCAGCTTACTAGGGTCGGCCCTCAAAACCCACAATGAGCAGTTCTTC
TRBV5-1	NA	TRBJ2-6	NA	CASSFADWIPKNPSGANVLTF	TGCGCCAGCAGCTTTGCGGATTGGATCCCAAAGAACCCCTCTGGGGCCAACGTCCTGACTTTC
TRBV7-2	few	TRBJ1-1	NA	CASISRRGNTEAFF	TGTGCCAGCATATCCCGTCGGGGGAACACTGAAGCTTTCTTT
TRBV5-6	NA	TRBJ2-3	NA	CASSLFGSNADTQYF	TGTGCCAGCAGCTTGTTCGGGAGTAACGCAGATACGCAGTATTTT
TRBV6-1	NA	TRBJ1-1	NA	CASSRSGHSTNTEAFF	TGTGCCAGCAGTCGATCCGGGCACAGTACGAACACTGAAGCTTTCTTT
TRBV9	NA	TRBJ2-3	NA	CASSVAPQRTDTQYF	TGTGCCAGCAGCGTAGCTCCCCAGCGAACAGATACGCAGTATTTT
TRBV20-1	few	TRBJ2-3	NA	CSQGSATDTQYF	TGCAGTCAGGGTTCGGCCACAGATACGCAGTATTTT
TRBV20-1	few	TRBJ2-5	NA	CSAPSGVWTTPQETQYF	TGCAGTGCCCCCTCCGGGGTTTGGACAACCCCTCAAGAGACCCAGTACTTC
TRBV5-1	many	TRBJ2-1	TRBD2	CASSLRALAGSYNEQFF	TGCGCCAGCAGCTTGCGCGCTCTAGCGGGCTCCTACAATGAGCAGTTCTTC
TRBV20-1	NA	TRBJ2-1	TRBD2	CSALSPTSGVYNEQFF	TGCAGTGCTCTTTCCCCGACTAGCGGGGTCTACAATGAGCAGTTCTTC
TRBV16	NA	TRBJ1-1	TRBD1	CASSLRTGNTEAFF	TGTGCCAGCAGCCTTAGGACAGGGAACACTGAAGCTTTCTTT
TRBV2	many	TRBJ2-5	NA	CASSEFSQETQYF	TGTGCCAGCAGTGAGTTTTCCCAAGAGACCCAGTACTTC
TRBV4-3	NA	TRBJ2-7	NA	CASSQDIGAPPTNF	TGCGCCAGCAGCCAAGATATTGGGGCACCCCCCACGAACTTC
TRBV29-1	few	TRBJ1-1	NA	CSVSRGGTEAFF	TGCAGCGTTAGCAGGGGAGGGACTGAAGCTTTCTTT
TRBV29-1	many	TRBJ2-5	NA	CSVVFETQYF	TGCAGCGTTGTATTCGAGACCCAGTACTTC
TRBV12-3/TRBV12-4	few	TRBJ1-1	TRBD1	CASRTRRGPSEAFF	TGTGCCAGCAGGACCCGAAGGGGGCCCTCTGAAGCTTTCTTT